One and the same sample provided the 9 T cell receptor beta chains below, sequenced in a study of blood T cell repertoires in COVID-19. The assay was immunoSEQ multiplex PCR, and TCRdb's table has in-frame clones only and misses some. Of some 270,000 clones in the sample, roughly 88% were seen once. Sequencing input: peripheral blood. All receptors derive from an elderly woman with COVID-19, enrolled during active disease.

V is TRBV30 and J is TRBJ2-1; D perhaps matches TRBD1 (8 bases). V was shortened by 1 base and J by 9 bases, with 22 bases between the two germline ends. Germline values: CDR1 GTSNPN, CDR2 SVGIG (reference sequence). The CDR3 is made up of 16 amino acids. The DNA for the CDR3 is TGTGCCTGGAGTGACGGGACTACCGGACAGGGCGGTGAGCAGTTCTTC. Its translation is CAWSDGTTGQGGEQFF.

This chain links TRBV18 with TRBJ2-5, with TRBD1 matching 10 bases. Trimming took 6 bases from V and 5 from J; bases not matched to a gene: 9. Germline-derived CDR1 and CDR2 are KGHSH and LQKENI. CDR3 length equals 15 residues. The CDR3 DNA follows: TGTGCCAGCTCGCAAACCTCGGGACAGGGGGAGACCCAGTACTTC. Translation: CASSQTSGQGETQYF.

This clone was recorded a few times. The V and J genes are TRBV3-1 (or the pseudogene TRBV3-2) and TRBJ2-7, with D perhaps TRBD1 (7 bases). This CDR3 is 18 amino acids long. CDR1 and CDR2 from the germline V gene are LGHDT and YNNKEL (reference sequence). Trimming pared 2 bases from V and 0 bases from J, leaving 20 bases between. The CDR3 nucleotides read TGTGCCAGCAGCCAAAGGACAGGCAGAACTAGCATCTCCTACGAGCAGTACTTC. It yields the protein CASSQRTGRTSISYEQYF.

The chain couples TRBV5-1 to TRBJ2-1; possible D gene TRBD2, 6 bases. Germline V gene sequence: CDR1 SGHRS, CDR2 YFSETQ. V lost 3 bases and J lost 0, with 16 bases in between. This CDR3 is built from 17 residues. CDR3 DNA: TGCGCCAGCAGCTCCAAGCCTAGCGCTAGCTCCTACAATGAGCAGTTCTTC. Protein product: CASSSKPSASSYNEQFF. The variable domain in full, with the rest retrieved from reference TRBV5-1 and TRBJ2-1, is KAGVTQTPRYLIKTRGQQVTLSCSPISGHRSVSWYQQTPGQGLQFLFEYFSETQRNKGNFPGRFSGRQFSNSRSEMNVSTLELGDSALYLCASSSKPSASSYNEQFFGPGTRLTVL.

This clone was seen just once. V gene TRBV6-5 combines with J gene TRBJ1-4; tentative D call: TRBD1 (6 bases). With 6 bases removed from V and 7 bases from J, the gap between germline ends came to 15 bases. Germline-derived CDR1 and CDR2 are MNHEY and SVGAGI. This CDR3 has 14 residues. CDR3 amino acids: CASRLEGGSEKLFF. CDR3 in DNA: TGTGCCAGCAGGCTGGAGGGGGGGAGTGAAAAACTGTTTTTT.

The V and J genes are TRBV9 and TRBJ2-7; no definite D call. Per the germline V gene, CDR1 is SGDLS and CDR2 is YYNGEE. CDR3 size: 14 residues. V lost 2 bases and J lost 0, with 9 bases in between. The CDR3 loop is CASSVRWSSYEQYF. The CDR3 coding sequence is TGTGCCAGCAGCGTTAGGTGGAGCTCCTACGAGCAGTACTTC.

This rearrangement joins TRBV10-3 to TRBJ2-7; D might be TRBD1 (6 bases). From germline, CDR1 is ENHRY and CDR2 SYGVKD. With 4 bases removed from V and 4 bases from J, the gap between germline ends came to 11 bases. The CDR3 covers 13 residues. In DNA, the CDR3 is TGTGCCATCAGTGGGGGGACACAATACGAGCAGTACGTC. It codes for CAISGGTQYEQYV.

V and J are TRBV19 and TRBJ1-4, with a possible D match to TRBD1 (5 bases). The CDR3 is 14 amino acids. Trimming pared 2 bases from V and 3 bases from J, leaving 7 bases between. Germline values: CDR1 LNHDA, CDR2 SQIVND (reference sequence). The CDR3 nucleotides are TGTGCCAGTAGTATACAGGGCTCTAATGAAAAACTGTTTTTT. This translates into CASSIQGSNEKLFF. The complete variable domain, with remaining parts taken from reference TRBV19 and TRBJ1-4, reads DGGITQSPKYLFRKEGQNVTLSCEQNLNHDAMYWYRQDPGQGLRLIYYSQIVNDFQKGDIAEGYSVSREKKESFPLTVTSAQKNPTAFYLCASSIQGSNEKLFFGSGTQLSVL.

This chain links TRBV5-1 with TRBJ2-5; 12 bases align to TRBD2. This CDR3 spans 15 amino acids. The junction had 4 bases not matched to a gene; V was cut back by 2 bases and J by 5 bases. CDR1 and CDR2 from the germline V gene are SGHRS and YFSETQ. CDR3 in DNA: TGCGCCAGCAGCTTATCTAGCGGGGGGGCCGAGACCCAGTACTTC. Amino acids: CASSLSSGGAETQYF.